The T cell receptor (beta chain) under discussion was sequenced for a study of blood T cell repertoires in COVID-19 (TCRdb year 2020). The study in broad terms: Samples covering the acute and convalescent phases of COVID-19 were provided by collaborators in the United States, Italy and Spain. The material from the prospective study consisted of cDNA or gDNA derived from T cells, B-cell-depleted T cells, or PBMCs. The dataset comprised deeply sampled blood TCRbeta repertoires from subjects exposed to, actively infected with, or recovered from COVID-19. The repertoires were released in a freely available public database intended as a resource for research on the immune response to SARS-CoV-2. The samples were drawn from two sources: the first 160 participants of the ongoing ImmuneRACE study, and 1,254 subjects contributed by 6 global collaborators. Sample metadata almost always included a de-identified subject ID, COVID-19 status, age in years and sex. Where available, HLA class I and class II types were taken from metadata supplied by the sample provider and were not determined by assay-based typing. The full study reports these points: How much clinical and demographic metadata was included differed by source and by participant, and the metadata was provided uncurated.

CDR1 and CDR2 were assigned from the germline V gene (reference sequence) as LGHDT and YNNKEL. Trimming removed 1 base from V and 7 bases from J; the gene matches leave 2 bases unexplained. The CDR3 runs 15 residues from the cysteine to the phenylalanine. Kept here is only the CDR3 DNA, which spans 45 bases and is read in frame from base 1. The immunoSEQ Assay, a bias-controlled multiplex PCR, was used to amplify TCRbeta CDR3 regions from genomic DNA. In the paper's pipeline: Nucleated cell counts per sample were estimated from amplification of reference gene primers within the assay. To quantify the absolute abundance of each unique TCRbeta CDR3 rearrangement, sequence reads were collapsed and filtered. For each sample, productive Simpson clonality was calculated as the square root of Simpson's diversity index over productive rearrangements. Imported from immuneACCESS, the table was reduced by TCRdb to in-frame sequences with V and J called. These copies leave out some clones; in studies compared against another copy, an unresolved V gene accounts for under half, and the cause of the remainder is not known. D and trimming come from the DNA, and the V and J calls and clone size come from that table. This sample gives about 380,000 clones in total; about 88% of them show up just once. 1.2% of the sample rests with the top ten.

Participants in the prospective study were enrolled through a virtual design, were aged about 18 to 90 years, and lived in roughly 26 United States geographic areas. In the prospective study, participants were assigned to cohorts based on the clinical history participants reported in a screening survey and a study questionnaire. For ImmuneRACE Cohort 3, a participant was defined as recovered based on two consecutive negative NP/OP PCR tests, clearance by a healthcare professional, or resolution of symptoms. Mobile phlebotomists in the prospective study collected whole blood, serum and a nasopharyngeal or oropharyngeal swab from every participant. Over a roughly 2-month period, participants in the prospective study had the option of providing additional blood draws and questionnaires. Prospective study blood samples were shipped either frozen or at room temperature before DNA extraction. In the case of this clone: There is no known antigen for this receptor. It has no much larger one-base neighbor in the sample; base qualities were not kept.

Sequencing used PBMCs or T cells enriched from blood (not recorded which). The clonotype originates from a woman in her late teens or twenties who had recovered from COVID-19. The chain employs TRBV3-1 (or the pseudogene TRBV3-2) and TRBJ1-6; 9 nucleotides in the junction match TRBD1. The nucleotides are TGTGCCAGCAGCCAAGGTGGGACAGGGAATTCACCCCTCCACTTT. The translation is CASSQGGTGNSPLHF.